These T cell receptor beta chains were read from a single sample in a study of cytomegalovirus exposure and HLA in healthy donors. Only in-frame clones appear in the TCRdb table, and some are missing; sequencing was by immunoSEQ multiplex PCR. The table lists roughly 150,000 clones, about 80% of them singletons. The source material was PBMCs. Receptors were obtained from a man aged 25 to 40 in good health and CMV-seronegative. The conserved cysteine and the conserved F or W are not part of the CDR3 here.

V gene	J gene	CDR3 protein
TRBV28	.	ATTTGGIYEQY
TRBV19	TRBJ1-2	ASWGRKVT
TRBV5-6	TRBJ2-1	ASSSLTSGSWGNEQF
TRBV25-1	TRBJ2-7	ASSEFTATYEQY
TRBV5-4	TRBJ1-1	ASSPRGGTEAF
TRBV5-6	TRBJ2-3	ASSLTGEDTQY
TRBV7-9	TRBJ2-4	ASSGWDSMGDIQY
TRBV13	TRBJ2-7	ASSRGLDLSRSYEQY
TRBV7-2	TRBJ1-3	ASSISGDRGAGNTIY
TRBV28	TRBJ1-1	ASSGGGTLRTEAF
TRBV7-8	TRBJ2-5	ASSPRQGARQETQY
TRBV2	.	ASSEVRFSSYEQY
TRBV6-5	.	ASSYSGQGGYEQY
TRBV18	TRBJ2-7	ASSRGLAGTTYEQY
TRBV27	TRBJ2-7	ASSMGLAVPYEQY
TRBV9	TRBJ1-1	ASSVEALEGSEAF
TRBV4-1	TRBJ2-5	ASSQARGSQETQY
TRBV11-2	TRBJ2-7	ASSLVSDSSYEQY
TRBV10-3	TRBJ2-7	AISESPGEQY
TRBV7-2	TRBJ2-1	ASSLAGQGNEQF
TRBV28	TRBJ1-6	ASSPGANSPLH
TRBV19	TRBJ1-1	ASSETVFYQRWAF
TRBV29-1	TRBJ1-1	SVANRVLNTEAF
TRBV27	TRBJ2-1	ASSLAGVQSEQF
TRBV7-9	TRBJ2-7	ASSGTSGRSAYEQY
TRBV7-9	TRBJ2-7	ASSEDRVSYEQY
TRBV6-5	TRBJ1-1	ASSYGRLGTEAF
TRBV19	TRBJ2-1	ASHSRGSVNNEQF
TRBV5-1	TRBJ1-3	ASSWDRVASGNTIY
TRBV29-1	TRBJ1-2	SVGDSYGYT